This paragraph reports one TCR beta chain. The antigen is unknown. The CDR3 spans 17 residues. Germline CDR1 is SGHRS and CDR2 is YFSETQ. J was trimmed by 2 bases and V by 2 bases; bases with no gene match: 8. Donation came from healthy HIV-negative adults that had no recent acute infections or vaccinations. Nashville, Tennessee was home to all donors, each a Caucasian adult. This entry comes from a study of shared clonotypes between healthy human individuals. The assay was immunoSEQ multiplex PCR, and TCRdb's table has in-frame clones only and misses some. The data hold 2.3 million or so clones, with approximately 95% observed a single time. Study outcomes and limitations: The generation probabilities recorded for non-shared clonotypes fell below those of clonotypes shared by all four donors. The sharing of approximately 4.6% of naive CD4 clonotypes was seen across a few donors.

Sequencing was done on a sample of naive CD4+ T cells from PBMCs. The subset here: CD45RA+ positively selected. The sequence derives from a man aged 18 to 29 in good health. Some clones in this sample may be carry-over from other donors' samples. The rearrangement links TRBV5-1 to TRBJ2-3; TRBD2 matches 10 bases. DNA of the CDR3: TGCGCCAGCAGCTTACGAAGTACTAGCGGGAACACAGATACGCAGTATTTT. Its translation is CASSLRSTSGNTDTQYF. The variable domain in full, with the rest retrieved from reference TRBV5-1 and TRBJ2-3, is KAGVTQTPRYLIKTRGQQVTLSCSPISGHRSVSWYQQTPGQGLQFLFEYFSETQRNKGNFPGRFSGRQFSNSRSEMNVSTLELGDSALYLCASSLRSTSGNTDTQYFGPGTRLTVL.